These T cell receptor beta chains were read from a single sample in a study of T cell changes during pregnancy in multiple sclerosis. Sequencing was performed with immunoSEQ multiplex PCR; in TCRdb, only in-frame clones are kept and a portion is missing. The sample yields more than 70,000 clones, roughly 92% seen once. This sample comprised peripheral blood, obtained before pregnancy. The receptors here all came from a female donor with multiple sclerosis, enrolled in a pregnancy study. CDR3s include the opening cysteine and the closing phenylalanine or tryptophan. A D gene is named only where the DNA matches it firmly. The size of a clone is reported for some rows only, either as once, few or many, or as a class for expanded clones.

size	V	D	J	CDR3	DNA
.	TRBV15	TRBD1	TRBJ1-1	CATSRGQGMNTEAFF	TGTGCCACCAGCAGGGGACAGGGGATGAACACTGAAGCTTTCTTT
.	TRBV27	TRBD2	TRBJ2-7	CASHPGGPRNEQYF	TGTGCCAGCCACCCGGGAGGGCCTAGGAACGAGCAGTACTTC
.	TRBV18	TRBD2	TRBJ2-2	CASSPRSAVAGLNTGELFF	TGTGCCAGCTCACCACGGAGTGCCGTAGCGGGGTTGAACACCGGGGAGCTGTTTTTT
.	TRBV19	.	TRBJ2-7	CASRGQSYEQYF	TGTGCCAGTAGGGGACAATCCTACGAGCAGTACTTC
.	TRBV6-5	.	TRBJ1-3	CASRRSISGNTIYF	TGTGCCAGCAGGAGAAGTATCTCTGGAAACACCATATATTTT
.	TRBV7-3	TRBD2	TRBJ2-5	CASSLKAGGRETQYF	TGTGCCAGCAGCTTAAAAGCGGGAGGCCGGGAGACCCAGTACTTC
.	TRBV13	TRBD1	TRBJ1-2	CASSLRTGHYGYTF	TGTGCCAGCAGCTTAAGGACAGGGCACTATGGCTACACCTTC
.	TRBV7-6	TRBD1	TRBJ2-7	CASSARQGSYEQYF	TGTGCCAGCAGCGCCAGACAGGGTTCCTACGAGCAGTACTTC
.	TRBV6-1	.	TRBJ2-5	CASSETASFQETQYF	TGTGCCAGCAGTGAAACGGCTAGTTTTCAAGAGACCCAGTACTTC
.	TRBV7-8	.	TRBJ2-3	CASQITDTQYF	TGTGCCAGCCAAATCACAGATACGCAGTATTTT
once	TRBV4-1	.	TRBJ2-2	CASSHKDSNTGELFF	TGCGCCAGCAGCCATAAGGACTCAAACACCGGGGAGCTGTTTTTT
once	TRBV4-3	TRBD2	TRBJ2-1	CASSQDRSGSYEQFF	TGCGCCAGCAGCCAAGACCGTAGCGGGAGTTATGAGCAGTTCTTC
.	TRBV19	TRBD1	TRBJ2-7	CASSIAIGTGSYEQYF	TGTGCCAGTAGTATCGCCATAGGGACAGGATCCTACGAGCAGTACTTC
.	TRBV2	TRBD2	TRBJ2-1	CASSPTSGRLVNEQFF	TGTGCCAGCAGCCCGACTAGCGGGAGATTGGTCAATGAGCAGTTCTTC
once	TRBV15	.	TRBJ2-1	CATSRLPVPTQYNEQFF	TGTGCCACCAGCAGACTGCCCGTGCCGACTCAATACAATGAGCAGTTCTTC
.	TRBV7-2	TRBD1	TRBJ1-2	CASSPRTGGYTF	TGTGCCAGCAGCCCCCGGACAGGTGGCTACACCTTC
.	TRBV28	TRBD1	TRBJ2-7	CASSFRQGDEQYF	TGTGCCAGCAGTTTCAGACAGGGCGACGAGCAGTACTTC
.	TRBV2	TRBD1	TRBJ2-1	CASSQSQGVYNEQFF	TGTGCCAGCAGTCAAAGTCAGGGGGTCTACAATGAGCAGTTCTTC
.	TRBV28	TRBD1	TRBJ2-7	CASTLPGTGSYEQYF	TGTGCCAGCACCTTACCCGGGACAGGCTCCTACGAGCAGTACTTC
.	TRBV7-8	TRBD2	TRBJ2-7	CASSPGTSGSAYEQYF	TGTGCCAGCAGCCCCGGGACTAGCGGGAGTGCATACGAGCAGTACTTC